Given below is one T cell receptor (beta chain) in context. Antigen: not known. Germline CDR1 is MGHRA and CDR2 is YSYEKL. The CDR3 is made up of 12 amino acids. V lost 4 bases and J lost 5, with 9 bases in between. The sample belongs to a study of cytomegalovirus exposure and HLA in healthy donors. The data were produced by immunoSEQ multiplex PCR, yet TCRdb's version contains in-frame clones alone and is incomplete. This sample has approximately 230,000 clones, with 87% found just once. Study-wide results and caveats: Most observed TCR sequences were rare, whereas some public TCRs were detected in many donors.

The rearrangement joins TRBV4-1 to TRBJ2-7; D remains unclear. The sequencing input was PBMCs. The TCR originated in a young man in good health and CMV-seropositive. CDR3 sequence: CASSPLGNEQYF. CDR3 nucleotides: TGCGCCAGCAGCCCCCTTGGCAACGAGCAGTACTTC.